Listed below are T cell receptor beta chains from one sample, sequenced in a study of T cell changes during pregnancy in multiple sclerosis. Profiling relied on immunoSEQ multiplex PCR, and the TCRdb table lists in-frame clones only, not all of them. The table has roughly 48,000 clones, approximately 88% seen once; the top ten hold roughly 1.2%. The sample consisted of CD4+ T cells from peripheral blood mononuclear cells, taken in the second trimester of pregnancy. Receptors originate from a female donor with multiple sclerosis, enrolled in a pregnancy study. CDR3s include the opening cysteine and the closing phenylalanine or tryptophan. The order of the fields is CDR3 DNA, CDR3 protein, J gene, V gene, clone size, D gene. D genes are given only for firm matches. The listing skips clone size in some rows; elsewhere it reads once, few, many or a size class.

TGTGCCAGCACTAGCGGGACCCCGGATACGCAGTATTTT | CASTSGTPDTQYF | TRBJ2-3 | TRBV2 | . | TRBD2
TGTGCCAGCAGCTTGGAAGGGGGTCGGACTGAAGCTTTCTTT | CASSLEGGRTEAFF | TRBJ1-1 | TRBV5-5 | . | .
TGTGCCAGCAAGACAGGGAGGAACACTGAAGCTTTCTTT | CASKTGRNTEAFF | TRBJ1-1 | TRBV7-2 | few | TRBD1
TGTGCCAGCAGGCATGACGTCGGGTTTCACTATGGCTACACCTTC | CASRHDVGFHYGYTF | TRBJ1-2 | TRBV2 | . | .
TGTGCTAGTGGTTTGACGGGATTGGGGGGGCCCCAGCATTTT | CASGLTGLGGPQHF | TRBJ1-5 | TRBV12-5 | . | .
TGTGCCAGCTCAACAGGGTCGGGATACACCATATATTTT | CASSTGSGYTIYF | TRBJ1-3 | TRBV18 | . | .
TGTGCCAGCATCAGGGCTAGCGGGGGGGGAGACTTC | CASIRASGGGDF | TRBJ2-5 | TRBV2 | . | TRBD2
TGCGCCAGCAGCCAAGAAAGGGCCAGCGGAGAGACCCAGTACTTC | CASSQERASGETQYF | TRBJ2-5 | TRBV4-3 | few | .
TGTGCTAGTGGTTCCACAGGTACGCAGTATTTT | CASGSTGTQYF | TRBJ2-3 | TRBV12-5 | . | .
TGTGCCATCAGTCGGGGACTAGCGGACTCCTACAATGAGCAGTTCTTC | CAISRGLADSYNEQFF | TRBJ2-1 | TRBV10-3 | once | TRBD2
TGCGCCAGCAGCTTGGCGGAGGGGGCGCGATCGGAAGGCTACACCTTC | CASSLAEGARSEGYTF | TRBJ1-2 | TRBV5-1 | . | TRBD1
TGTGCCAGCAGCTCCGGACTGTTTGAGACCCAGTACTTC | CASSSGLFETQYF | TRBJ2-5 | TRBV11-2 | . | .
TGTGCCAGCAGTTTGCCCGGGGGCAATCAGCCCCAGCATTTT | CASSLPGGNQPQHF | TRBJ1-5 | TRBV28 | . | .
TGCGCCAGCACCTCCCGGGACAGGGGACGGGATAACACCGGGGAGCTGTTTTTT | CASTSRDRGRDNTGELFF | TRBJ2-2 | TRBV10-2 | . | TRBD1
TGTGCCAGCAGTGAAGGCGGGAGGGCCCCCGGGGAGCTGTTTTTT | CASSEGGRAPGELFF | TRBJ2-2 | TRBV2 | . | TRBD2
TGTGCCAGCTCACTACAGGGTAGCACCGATCAGCCCCAGCATTTT | CASSLQGSTDQPQHF | TRBJ1-5 | TRBV18 | once | .
TGTGCCAGCAGTTCGGGACAGGTATTCACAGATACGCAGTATTTT | CASSSGQVFTDTQYF | TRBJ2-3 | TRBV27 | . | TRBD1
TGCAGCGTTGAAGACGGACTACCTTCCTCCTACAATGAGCAGTTCTTC | CSVEDGLPSSYNEQFF | TRBJ2-1 | TRBV29-1 | . | .
TGTGCCTGGACGGGACAGGGTGACTCACCCCTCCACTTT | CAWTGQGDSPLHF | TRBJ1-6 | TRBV30 | . | TRBD1
TGTGCCAGCAGTTACTCGAGATTGGAAGAGACCCAGTACTTC | CASSYSRLEETQYF | TRBJ2-5 | TRBV6-6 | . | .
TGTGCCAGCAGCTCCCGTGGCGGGAGGGCCTGGAATGAGCAGTTCTTC | CASSSRGGRAWNEQFF | TRBJ2-1 | TRBV7-2 | . | TRBD2
TGTGCCAGCAGTCCCGGACTAGCGGGAGCCTACGAGCAGTACTTC | CASSPGLAGAYEQYF | TRBJ2-7 | TRBV28 | . | TRBD2
TGTGCCAGCAGTGAGGAGCAAATTAACACTGAAGCTTTCTTT | CASSEEQINTEAFF | TRBJ1-1 | TRBV2 | . | .
TGTGCCAGCAGTTACGGCGGGGACGTAGATACGCAGTATTTT | CASSYGGDVDTQYF | TRBJ2-3 | TRBV6-5 | . | .
TGTGCCAGCAGTTCCATTGGGGGCCACACCTTC | CASSSIGGHTF | TRBJ1-2 | TRBV7-9 | . | .
TGTGCCAGCAGCCGCCGGACTAGCGGAGATTACAATGAGCAGTTCTTC | CASSRRTSGDYNEQFF | TRBJ2-1 | TRBV7-2 | . | TRBD2
TGTGCCATCAATAAACAGCCGGGACAGGGTGAAAGGACTGAAGCTTTCTTT | CAINKQPGQGERTEAFF | TRBJ1-1 | TRBV10-3 | few | TRBD1
TGTGCCTGGAGTTACCTAGCGGGAGGGCCGACAGATACGCAGTATTTT | CAWSYLAGGPTDTQYF | TRBJ2-3 | TRBV30 | . | TRBD2
TGTGCCAGCAGCCTTATGGGGGGGGTGGATGAAAAACTGTTTTTT | CASSLMGGVDEKLFF | TRBJ1-4 | TRBV5-5 | few | .
TGTGCCAGCAGTTCCATACTAGCGGGAGTAGCCAATGAGCAGTTCTTC | CASSSILAGVANEQFF | TRBJ2-1 | TRBV6-5 | . | TRBD2
TGCGCCAGCAGCCGACAGGGATCCCAAGAGACCCAGTACTTC | CASSRQGSQETQYF | TRBJ2-5 | TRBV5-1 | . | TRBD1
TGTGCTAGCAGCTTAACGCCGGGACAGGGCCAAGAGACCCAGTACTTC | CASSLTPGQGQETQYF | TRBJ2-5 | TRBV7-7 | once | TRBD1
TGTGCCAGTAGTATTCCCCTGGGGGGTAAGAACACTGAAGCTTTCTTT | CASSIPLGGKNTEAFF | TRBJ1-1 | TRBV19 | once | .
TGTGCCAGCAGCTTAGTTTTCGGCAGGCAAATCCCCTACGAGCAGTACTTC | CASSLVFGRQIPYEQYF | TRBJ2-7 | TRBV11-2 | . | .
TGCGCCAGCAGCGAACCGGGACTAGCGGTTCAAGAGACCCAGTACTTC | CASSEPGLAVQETQYF | TRBJ2-5 | TRBV5-1 | . | TRBD2
TGTGCCAGCAGCCATGACTATGTTTACAATGAGCAGTTCTTC | CASSHDYVYNEQFF | TRBJ2-1 | TRBV7-9 | . | .
TGTGCCAGCAGCGTAGACTCAAACAGGGGCGAGCAGTACTTC | CASSVDSNRGEQYF | TRBJ2-7 | TRBV9 | . | TRBD1
TGTGCCAGCAGCGCGGAGAGCACAGATACGCAGTATTTT | CASSAESTDTQYF | TRBJ2-3 | TRBV7-3 | . | .
TGTGCCAGCAGCAAACAGGGCTACGAGCAGTACTTC | CASSKQGYEQYF | TRBJ2-7 | TRBV7-2 | . | .
TGTGCCAGTAGTATAGACTACAGGGGGATCTCCTACGAGCAGTACTTC | CASSIDYRGISYEQYF | TRBJ2-7 | TRBV19 | once | TRBD1
TGTGCCAGCAGCGCCATGGGGGAGGCCCAGTACTTC | CASSAMGEAQYF | TRBJ2-5 | TRBV7-9 | . | .
TGCGCCAGCAGCTTCTCGGGGGGAACTGGGGTTGAAGCTTTCTTT | CASSFSGGTGVEAFF | TRBJ1-1 | TRBV5-1 | . | .
TGTGCCAGCTCACCATCGGAAGAGACCCAGTACTTC | CASSPSEETQYF | TRBJ2-5 | TRBV18 | . | .
TGTGCCAGCACCCAGACAGGGCAGGGCTACACCTTC | CASTQTGQGYTF | TRBJ1-2 | TRBV2 | many | TRBD1
TGTGCCAGCAGTTCAGCGCAAGTAACCTACGAGCAGTACTTC | CASSSAQVTYEQYF | TRBJ2-7 | TRBV28 | . | .
TGTGCCAGCAGCCCGACAGGGCTCTCTGGAAACACCATATATTTT | CASSPTGLSGNTIYF | TRBJ1-3 | TRBV7-7 | . | TRBD1
TGTGCCAGCACCCACGGACAGGGGGCGGGGGATACGCAGTATTTT | CASTHGQGAGDTQYF | TRBJ2-3 | TRBV5-8 | few | TRBD1
TGTGCCAGCAGCCCAGCACACAGTTATGGCTACACCTTC | CASSPAHSYGYTF | TRBJ1-2 | TRBV7-2 | . | .
TGTGCCACCCTGGTGAGTGGACACTTCTACGAGCAGTACTTC | CATLVSGHFYEQYF | TRBJ2-7 | TRBV10-3 | . | .
TGTGCCAGCAGCTTAGCCGAGGGCCCCTACGAGCAGTACTTC | CASSLAEGPYEQYF | TRBJ2-7 | TRBV7-6 | . | .
TGTGCCAGCAGTTTAGACAGGGGCAATCAGCCCCAGCATTTT | CASSLDRGNQPQHF | TRBJ1-5 | TRBV27 | few | TRBD1
TGTGCCAGCAGTGATCGGGGTAGTAGCTATGGCTACACCTTC | CASSDRGSSYGYTF | TRBJ1-2 | TRBV2 | . | .
TGTGCCAGCAGCGGGGACAGGGGGCCAACTGAAGCTTTCTTT | CASSGDRGPTEAFF | TRBJ1-1 | TRBV7-2 | . | TRBD1
TGCAGCGTTGAACGGGGAGGTGATGGCTACACCTTC | CSVERGGDGYTF | TRBJ1-2 | TRBV29-1 | . | .
TGTGCCAGCAGTGGTAGTAGCATCTACTACGAGCAGTACTTC | CASSGSSIYYEQYF | TRBJ2-7 | TRBV6-4 | . | .
TGTGCCAGCAGCTCGGGACAGGGGAACACTGAAGCTTTCTTT | CASSSGQGNTEAFF | TRBJ1-1 | TRBV7-2 | . | TRBD1